The T cell receptor (beta chain) under discussion was sequenced for a study of blood T cell repertoires in COVID-19. Study overall: The study drew acute and convalescent COVID-19 samples from the United States, Italy and Spain.

This table comes from immunoSEQ multiplex PCR, and its TCRdb copy is limited to in-frame clones, with some not included. This table has about 180,000 clones, about 88% appearing once. The V gene lost 4 bases and the J gene lost 1 base, with 9 bases spanning the gap. This CDR3 has 14 residues. Per germline, CDR1 LNHDA and CDR2 SQIVND (reference sequence). The source is a woman aged 25 to 39 with active or convalescent COVID-19. The sequenced sample consisted of peripheral blood. The chain links TRBV19 to TRBJ2-3, with D possibly TRBD1 on 5 matching bases. The CDR3 sequence: CASSTDTGTDTQYF. For the CDR3, the DNA is TGTGCCAGTAGTACGGACACCGGCACAGATACGCAGTATTTT.